The 8 T cell receptor beta chains presented below share a single source sample, sequenced in a study of OX40 agonist ivuxolimab in advanced cancers. The repertoire was sequenced with immunoSEQ multiplex PCR; TCRdb's copy has only in-frame clones and lacks some. The sample records 46,000 or so clones, more than 80% being singletons. Sample: CD4+ or CD8+ T cells sorted from blood, taken in a trial of the OX40 agonist ivuxolimab. Receptors originate from an adult with an advanced solid tumor such as melanoma, head and neck, liver or kidney cancer.

The chain uses TRBV4-3 and TRBJ2-7; tentatively, D is TRBD2 (6 bases). CDR1 is LGHNA and CDR2 is YSLEER in the germline V gene. The CDR3 extends over 16 amino acids. V was trimmed by 3 bases and J by 0 bases, leaving 15 bases between them. The DNA of the CDR3 is TGCGCCAGCAGCCAGGCCCCGGACGGGAGCTCCTACGAGCAGTACTTC. This translates into CASSQAPDGSSYEQYF.

The gene calls are TRBV4-2 and TRBJ1-6, with 8 bases identical to TRBD1. Germline-derived CDR1 and CDR2 are LGHNA and YNFKEQ. V shed 3 bases and J 13 bases; nucleotides not matched to a gene: 11. The length of the CDR3 is 15 residues. The chain's CDR3 is CASSQDREGGKPLHF. The DNA for the CDR3 is TGTGCCAGCAGCCAGGACAGGGAAGGTGGGAAGCCCCTCCACTTT.

The V gene is TRBV5-1, the J gene TRBJ2-2, with 7 bases identical to TRBD1. Per the germline V gene, CDR1 is SGHRS and CDR2 is YFSETQ. V lost 2 bases, J lost 1 base, and 2 bases stayed unmatched. CDR3 size: 15 residues. As DNA, the CDR3 is TGCGCCAGCAGCTTCTACAGGGGGAACACCGGGGAGCTGTTTTTT. Protein sequence: CASSFYRGNTGELFF.

The CDR3 spells CASSSGLAGITDTQYF. CDR3 in DNA: TGTGCCAGCAGCTCGGGACTAGCGGGGATCACAGATACGCAGTATTTT. This sequence joins TRBV7-9 and TRBJ2-3; TRBD2 agrees at 13 bases. The V segment lost 4 bases and the J segment 2 bases; nucleotides outside the gene matches: 3. The CDR3 extends over 16 amino acids. CDR1 is SEHNR and CDR2 is FQNEAQ in the germline V gene (reference sequence). The full variable domain, rest sourced from reference TRBV7-9 and TRBJ2-3, is DTGVSQNPRHKITKRGQNVTFRCDPISEHNRLYWYRQTLGQGPEFLTYFQNEAQLEKSRLLSDRFSAERPKGSFSTLEIQRTEQGDSAMYLCASSSGLAGITDTQYFGPGTRLTVL.

The CDR3: CASSAQGAGNQPQHF. The CDR3 region has the DNA TGTGCCAGCAGTGCACAGGGGGCGGGAAATCAGCCCCAGCATTTT. This chain joins TRBV25-1 and TRBJ1-5; 9 bases are a match to TRBD1. The CDR3 has 15 amino acids. From germline, CDR1 is MGHDK and CDR2 SYGVNS. Trimming removed 4 bases from V and 4 bases from J; junction bases left unmatched: 5.

This chain joins TRBV7-9 and TRBJ1-1; tentative D call: TRBD1 (5 bases). Germline assignment: CDR1 SEHNR and CDR2 FQNEAQ (reference sequence). The CDR3 has 13 amino acids. Trimming removed 5 bases from V and 6 bases from J, with 13 bases in between. The CDR3 protein is CASSPWDGAEAFF. The DNA for the CDR3 is TGTGCCAGCAGCCCCTGGGACGGGGCTGAAGCTTTCTTT.

The chain couples TRBV9 to TRBJ2-5; TRBD2 matches 8 bases. This CDR3 has 14 residues. J lost 4 bases, V lost 4 bases, and 6 bases had no gene match. The V gene's germline CDR1 is SGDLS and CDR2 YYNGEE. The CDR3 is CASSFRTSTETQYF. The CDR3 region has the DNA TGTGCCAGCAGCTTCCGGACTAGCACAGAGACCCAGTACTTC.

The chain links TRBV5-1 to TRBJ2-1; 12 nucleotides match TRBD1. CDR3 length: 15 amino acids. The V segment lost 5 bases and the J segment 6 bases; nucleotides outside the gene matches: 6. Germline V lookup: CDR1 SGHRS, CDR2 YFSETQ. The CDR3 DNA reads as TGCGCCAGCAGGACCGGGACAGGGGGCGCCAATGAGCAGTTCTTC. Translated, it gives CASRTGTGGANEQFF.